Presented here are 19 T cell receptor beta chains from one specimen sequenced in a study of cytomegalovirus exposure and HLA in healthy donors. Both 60 Vbeta primers and 13 Jbeta primers went into the PCR. Libraries were prepared by immunoSEQ multiplex PCR; TCRdb keeps only in-frame clonotypes and omits some of them. The data contain under 200,000 clones, 70% to 90% of them singletons. The sequenced sample was PBMCs. The receptors come from a man younger than 45 in good health and CMV-seropositive.

V is TRBV7-9 and J is TRBJ2-1; 8 nucleotides agree with TRBD2. CDR3 length: 15 residues. Trimming at V came to 5 bases and at J to 8 bases, leaving 11 bases not matched to a gene. Germline CDR1 SEHNR, CDR2 FQNEAQ (reference sequence). The CDR3 bases are TGTGCCAGCAGCCCTTTAGCGGGGCGAGGCGATGAGCAGTTCTTC. It specifies CASSPLAGRGDEQFF.

The J gene is TRBJ2-7, the V gene TRBV4-3; TRBD2 matches at 8 bases. This CDR3 is 15 amino acids long. Germline CDR1 LGHNA, CDR2 YSLEER. V lost 1 base and J lost 6; bases outside the gene matches: 8. Written as DNA, the CDR3 is TGCGCCAGCAGCCAAGTAGGGAAGCGGGAGTTCGAGCAGTACTTC. It specifies CASSQVGKREFEQYF.

V usage is TRBV9 and J usage is TRBJ1-4; 9 nucleotides match TRBD1. This CDR3 spans 14 amino acids. J gave up 8 bases and V 3 bases, and 5 bases lay outside the gene matches. Germline V gene lookup returns CDR1 SGDLS and CDR2 YYNGEE. In DNA form, the CDR3 reads TGTGCCAGCAGCGGCGGGACAGGGAGAGAAAAACTGTTTTTT. It is translated as CASSGGTGREKLFF.

This chain joins TRBV5-6 and TRBJ2-7, with 7 bases fitting TRBD1. The CDR3 has 15 amino acids. With 4 bases clipped from V and 3 bases from J, the junction kept 10 bases outside the gene matches. CDR1 is SGHDT, CDR2 YYEEEE, per germline. CDR3: CASSRLTGINYEQYF. In nucleotides, the CDR3 is TGTGCCAGCAGCAGGCTGACAGGGATTAACTACGAGCAGTACTTC.

The V call is TRBV6-1, the J call TRBJ1-4, with D perhaps matching TRBD1 (5 bases). Trimming took 3 bases from V and 8 from J, leaving 13 bases between them. The CDR3 is made up of 14 amino acids. Germline V gene data show CDR1 as MNHNS and CDR2 as SASEGT. The CDR3 loop reads CASSESGQPEKLFF. CDR3 bases: TGTGCCAGCAGTGAGTCAGGGCAGCCGGAAAAACTGTTTTTT.

The V and J genes are TRBV6-5 and TRBJ1-2; D is unresolved. The germline CDR1 and CDR2 sequences are MNHEY and SVGAGI. This CDR3 has 13 residues. Deletions cut 8 bases from V and 8 bases from J, with 18 bases between. DNA of the CDR3: TGTGCCAGCGGCACGCGGGGAGGGCAAGGCTACACCTTC. Amino acid sequence: CASGTRGGQGYTF.

The chain links TRBV30 to TRBJ2-4; 7 bases map to TRBD2. CDR1 GTSNPN and CDR2 SVGIG come from the germline V gene (reference sequence). The CDR3 covers 16 residues. After removal of 0 bases from V and 0 bases from J, the junction contained 5 bases not matched to a gene. CDR3 nucleotide sequence: TGTGCCTGGAGTGTACGGAGGGAGGGAGCCAAAAACATTCAGTACTTC. It translates to CAWSVRREGAKNIQYF.

The gene calls are TRBV18 and TRBJ2-7; 10 bases align to TRBD2. The CDR3 sequence is 15 residues long. Germline V gene data show CDR1 as KGHSH and CDR2 as LQKENI. V dropped 3 bases and J dropped 0; count of bases not matched to a gene: 2. The CDR3 reads CASSPSSGSSYEQYV. The CDR3 coding sequence is TGTGCCAGCTCACCGTCTAGCGGGAGCTCCTACGAGCAGTACGTC.

This rearrangement joins TRBV4-1 to TRBJ2-5; 8 positions match TRBD1. The CDR3 contains 15 residues. CDR1 is MGHRA and CDR2 is YSYEKL in the germline V gene. V lost 0 bases to trimming and J lost 5 bases; unmatched junction nucleotides: 5. CDR3 nucleotide sequence: TGCGCCAGCAGCCAAGAGGGACAGGTATCGGAGACCCAGTACTTC. It translates to CASSQEGQVSETQYF.

V is TRBV2 and J is TRBJ2-7; D perhaps matches TRBD1 (5 bases). Trimming cost V 6 bases and J 3 bases, with 18 bases left between them. Germline V gene sequence: CDR1 SNHLY, CDR2 FYNNEI. The CDR3 consists of 15 residues. The CDR3 nucleotides read TGTGCCAGCAGACAGACAGCCACTACGATCTACGAGCAGTACTTC. It encodes CASRQTATTIYEQYF.

This chain links TRBV7-2 with TRBJ1-2, with a weak D call TRBD1 (5 bases). The V end was cut by 1 base, the J end by 4 bases, with 7 bases between. The CDR3 runs to 13 residues. Germline values: CDR1 SGHTA, CDR2 FQGNSA. CDR3 nucleotide sequence: TGTGCCAGCAGCTTAGGGACATCCTATGGCTACACCTTC. Translation: CASSLGTSYGYTF.

This sequence joins TRBV4-1 and TRBJ2-3; 12 bases are shared with TRBD2. The junction had 6 bases not matched to a gene; V was cut back by 2 bases and J by 3 bases. Germline V gene sequence: CDR1 MGHRA, CDR2 YSYEKL. CDR3 length equals 17 residues. The CDR3 spells CASSQIGLAGRTDTQYF. The CDR3 DNA sequence: TGCGCCAGCAGCCAAATAGGACTAGCGGGAAGAACAGATACGCAGTATTTT.

The rearrangement links TRBV18 to TRBJ2-5, with 7 positions matching TRBD1. Trimming removed 0 bases from V and 8 bases from J; junction bases left unmatched: 12. CDR3 length: 16 amino acids. Germline loops: CDR1 KGHSH, CDR2 LQKENI. DNA for the CDR3: TGTGCCAGCTCACCACCCGACAGGGCGCGTGGCGAAACCCAGTACTTC. Its translation is CASSPPDRARGETQYF. Using reference TRBV18 and TRBJ2-5 for the parts outside the CDR3, the full variable domain is NAGVMQNPRHLVRRRGQEARLRCSPMKGHSHVYWYRQLPEEGLKFMVYLQKENIIDESGMPKERFSAEFPKEGPSILRIQQVVRGDSAAYFCASSPPDRARGETQYFGPGTRLLVL.

This clone showed up just a few times. The genes are TRBV7-6 and TRBJ2-2; 11 bases align to TRBD1. The CDR3 totals 16 residues. CDR1 is SGHVS, CDR2 FNYEAQ, per germline. Germline trimming cut 6 bases from V and 2 bases from J; bases unmatched to any gene: 5. In nucleotides, the CDR3 is TGTGCCAGCAGTCAGAGGACAGGGGGCAACACCGGGGAGCTGTTTTTT. Its translation is CASSQRTGGNTGELFF.

V is TRBV7-2 and J is TRBJ2-7, with D possibly being TRBD1 (6 bases). V was pared by 3 bases and J by 2 bases, with 11 bases between. The germline CDR1 and CDR2 sequences are SGHTA and FQGNSA. The CDR3 contains 14 residues. Here the CDR3 DNA reads TGTGCCAGCAGCTTGCAGGGGCAGCCCTACGAGCAGTACTTC. It specifies CASSLQGQPYEQYF.

The chain joins TRBV2 to TRBJ1-5; D might be TRBD1 (5 bases). The length of the CDR3 is 15 residues. V lost 4 bases and J 6 bases, leaving 16 bases between the germline ends. Germline V gene lookup returns CDR1 SNHLY and CDR2 FYNNEI. Written as DNA, the CDR3 is TGTGCCAGCAGTGTGGCAGGGCCGCAAAGTCAGCCCCAGCATTTT. Its protein is CASSVAGPQSQPQHF.

The gene calls are TRBV27 and TRBJ2-4; 11 bases are a match to TRBD2. V lost 4 bases and J lost 6; bases outside the gene matches: 8. CDR3 length equals 16 residues. CDR1 is MNHEY and CDR2 is SMNVEV in the germline V gene (reference sequence). The CDR3 protein is CASSWGVAGGGNIQYF. The DNA of the CDR3 is TGTGCCAGCAGTTGGGGGGTAGCGGGAGGGGGAAACATTCAGTACTTC.

The gene calls are TRBV4-1 and TRBJ2-7; 7 nucleotides agree with TRBD2. Germline assignment: CDR1 MGHRA and CDR2 YSYEKL. The junction had 12 bases not matched to a gene; V was cut back by 1 base and J by 0 bases. The CDR3 is 18 residues long. As DNA, the CDR3 is TGCGCCAGCAGCCAAGTTTTCTCTCGGGACTACAGCTCCTACGAGCAGTACTTC. This codes for CASSQVFSRDYSSYEQYF.

As to this clone: The junction departs from the called germline gene at one end, perhaps through a read error. The chain combines TRBV7-9 with TRBJ2-5; D may be TRBD2 (6 bases). CDR1 and CDR2 (germline): SEHNR, FQNEAQ (reference sequence). This CDR3 is 16 amino acids long. As DNA, the CDR3 is TGTTCCAGCAGCCCCCACCGACTAGAGATGGCGGAGACCCAGTACTTC. Protein: CSSSPHRLEMAETQYF.